The 12 T cell receptor beta chains below all came from one sample that was sequenced in a study of shared clonotypes between healthy human individuals (TCRdb year 2020). Preparation of the library involved the immunoSEQ multiplex PCR assay. As stored in TCRdb, this immuneACCESS dataset retains in-frame rearrangements with V and J assigned. A fraction of the clones does not appear; measured against another copy, unresolved V genes explain less than half of the discrepancy, and the remainder lacks a known reason. Present in this sample are 850,000 to 1,200,000 clones, 65% to 80% of which were seen just once. Roughly 1.4% of the sample belongs to the ten largest clones. The sample taken for sequencing was memory CD4+ T cells sorted from blood. What this sample's cell subset or site label stands for: CD45RA-negative fraction. These receptors originate from a man aged 18-30 years in good health.

The chain employs TRBV21-1 and TRBJ2-2. TRBV21-1 is assigned pseudogene status. This CDR3 has 16 amino acids. The CDR3 nucleotides are TGTGCCAGCAGCAAAGGAGGGGGAGGATCCACCGGGGAGCTGTTTTTT. Protein product: CASSKGGGGSTGELFF.

This clone was seen more than once but under ten times. The chain joins TRBV5-1 to TRBJ1-1; D is ambiguous. With 2 bases removed from V and 4 bases from J, the gap between germline ends came to 12 bases. CDR1 SGHRS and CDR2 YFSETQ come from the germline V gene. The CDR3 contains 14 residues. CDR3 sequence reads: CASSFRSGGTEAFF. The CDR3 nucleotides read TGCGCCAGCAGCTTCCGCTCGGGAGGCACTGAAGCTTTCTTT.

There are a few counts of this clone. The chain recombines TRBV30 with TRBJ1-1; TRBD1 is a possible D gene (6 bases). This CDR3 is built from 14 residues. Germline CDR1 reads GTSNPN; CDR2 reads SVGIG (reference sequence). The V and J ends lost 0 bases and 2 bases respectively, with 10 bases between them. DNA of the CDR3: TGTGCCTGGAGTGTCCGGACAGATAACACTGAAGCTTTCTTT. It specifies CAWSVRTDNTEAFF. Based on the CDR3 plus reference TRBV30 and TRBJ1-1, the full variable domain is SQTIHQWPATLVQPVGSPLSLECTVEGTSNPNLYWYRQAAGRGLQLLFYSVGIGQISSEVPQNLSASRPQDRQFILSSKKLLLSDSGFYLCAWSVRTDNTEAFFGQGTRLTVV.

The chain is built from TRBV5-7 and TRBJ2-5; 8 bases map to TRBD1. TRBV5-7 is an ORF, and what it does is uncertain. The junction had 6 bases not matched to a gene; V was cut back by 4 bases and J by 4 bases. This CDR3 has 14 amino acids. CDR3 DNA sequence: TGTGCCAGCAGCCCCAGGGGGCGCGGAGAGACCCAGTACTTC. This sequence encodes CASSPRGRGETQYF.

The chain is built from TRBV4-3 and TRBJ1-2, with D hard to call. The CDR3 extends over 16 amino acids. V shed 0 bases and J shed 0 bases, with 11 bases lying between them. Per the germline V gene, CDR1 is LGHNA and CDR2 is YSLEER. The CDR3 region has the DNA TGCGCCAGCAGCCAAGATGACGGCCGGCCTAACTATGGCTACACCTTC. This sequence encodes CASSQDDGRPNYGYTF.

V gene TRBV6-6 combines with J gene TRBJ1-1; TRBD1 aligns across 7 bases. The V gene end was trimmed by 2 bases and the J gene end by 7 bases; junction bases not matched to a gene: 10. The CDR3 is made up of 15 amino acids. Germline CDR1 reads MNHNY; CDR2 reads SVGAGI (reference sequence). The CDR3: CASSYQPGTVSEAFF. In DNA, the CDR3 is TGTGCCAGCAGTTACCAGCCCGGGACAGTAAGTGAAGCTTTCTTT.

On this clone: The sample contains more than one DNA sequence encoding this CDR3. V usage is TRBV18 and J usage is TRBJ2-3; perhaps TRBD2 as D (7 bases). V was shortened by 6 bases and J by 0 bases, with 13 bases between the two germline ends. The CDR3 loop spans 15 amino acids. CDR1 and CDR2 from the germline V gene are KGHSH and LQKENI. The CDR3 nucleotides are TGTGCCAGCTCCCCCCGGGGGGCTAGCACAGATACGCAGTATTTT. Translating gives CASSPRGASTDTQYF.

V is TRBV14 and J is TRBJ2-3; the match to TRBD2 covers 15 bases. The germline V gene encodes CDR1 SGHDN and CDR2 FVKESK. The CDR3 loop spans 16 amino acids. The trim removed 4 bases at V and 4 bases at J, leaving 3 bases unmatched. CDR3 nucleotides: TGTGCCAGCAGCCGAGGACTAGCGGGAGGGTCAGATACGCAGTATTTT. Amino acids: CASSRGLAGGSDTQYF.

This clone was recorded at least ten times. CDR3 coding DNA: TGTGCCAGCAGCAGGACCGGGCAATACAGCACAGATACGCAGTATTTT. Translated: CASSRTGQYSTDTQYF. The chain couples TRBV7-9 to TRBJ2-3; D ambiguous. Germline V CDR1 and CDR2: SEHNR, FQNEAQ (reference sequence). CDR3 length: 16 amino acids. The V end was cut by 5 bases, the J end by 0 bases, with 15 bases between.

This chain links TRBV6-1 with TRBJ2-1, with D tentatively TRBD2 (6 bases). CDR3 length: 15 residues. Germline V gene data show CDR1 as MNHNS and CDR2 as SASEGT. V lost 2 bases to trimming and J lost 2 bases, with 10 bases between them. Here the CDR3 DNA reads TGTGCCAGCAGTGAAAGGGTAGCGGCCTACAATGAGCAGTTCTTC. Its translation: CASSERVAAYNEQFF.

V and J are TRBV2 and TRBJ1-2, with 7 bases identical to TRBD1. The J segment lost 4 bases and the V segment lost 7 bases, leaving 9 bases of the junction unmatched. Germline lookup yields CDR1 SNHLY and CDR2 FYNNEI. The CDR3 totals 14 residues. The CDR3 reads CASTPRQGIYGYTF. DNA for the CDR3: TGTGCCAGCACCCCGCGACAGGGCATCTATGGCTACACCTTC.

This clone has ten or more counts. The chain employs TRBV19 and TRBJ1-4; D unresolved. The CDR3 is 14 residues long. Trimming cost V 7 bases and J 0 bases, with 9 bases left between them. Germline V gene data show CDR1 as LNHDA and CDR2 as SQIVND (reference sequence). The DNA of the CDR3 is TGTGCCAGTACCGAGGGTGCAACTAATGAAAAACTGTTTTTT. Encoded protein: CASTEGATNEKLFF. The full variable domain, in which reference TRBV19 and TRBJ1-4 provide the parts outside the CDR3, is DGGITQSPKYLFRKEGQNVTLSCEQNLNHDAMYWYRQDPGQGLRLIYYSQIVNDFQKGDIAEGYSVSREKKESFPLTVTSAQKNPTAFYLCASTEGATNEKLFFGSGTQLSVL.